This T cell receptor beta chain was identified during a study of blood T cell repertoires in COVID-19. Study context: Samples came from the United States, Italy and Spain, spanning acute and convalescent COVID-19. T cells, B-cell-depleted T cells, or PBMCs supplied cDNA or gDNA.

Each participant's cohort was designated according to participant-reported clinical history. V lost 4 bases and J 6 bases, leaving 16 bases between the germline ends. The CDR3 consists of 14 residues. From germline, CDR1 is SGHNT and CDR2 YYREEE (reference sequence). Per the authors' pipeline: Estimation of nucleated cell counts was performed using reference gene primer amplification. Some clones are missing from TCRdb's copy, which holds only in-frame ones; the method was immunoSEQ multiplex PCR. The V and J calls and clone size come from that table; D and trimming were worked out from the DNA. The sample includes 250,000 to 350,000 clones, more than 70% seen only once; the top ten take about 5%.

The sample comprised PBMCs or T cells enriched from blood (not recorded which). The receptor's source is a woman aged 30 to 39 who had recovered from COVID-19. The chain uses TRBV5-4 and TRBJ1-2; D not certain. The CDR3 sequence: CASSPHNARDGYTF. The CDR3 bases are TGTGCCAGCAGCCCCCATAATGCCCGGGATGGCTACACCTTC.